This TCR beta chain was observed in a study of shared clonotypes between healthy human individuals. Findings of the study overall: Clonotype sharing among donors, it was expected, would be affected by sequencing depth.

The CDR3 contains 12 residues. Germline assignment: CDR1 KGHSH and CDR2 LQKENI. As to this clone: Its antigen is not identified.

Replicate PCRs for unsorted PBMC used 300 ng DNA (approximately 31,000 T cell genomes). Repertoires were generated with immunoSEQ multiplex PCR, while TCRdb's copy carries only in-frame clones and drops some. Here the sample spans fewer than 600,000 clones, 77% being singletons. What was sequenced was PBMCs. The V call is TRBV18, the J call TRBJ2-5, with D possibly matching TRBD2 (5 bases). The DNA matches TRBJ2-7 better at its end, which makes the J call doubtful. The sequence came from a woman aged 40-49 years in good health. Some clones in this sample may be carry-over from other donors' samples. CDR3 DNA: TGTGCCAGCTCACCACGAGGGTACGAGCAGTACTTC. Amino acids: CASSPRGYEQYF.